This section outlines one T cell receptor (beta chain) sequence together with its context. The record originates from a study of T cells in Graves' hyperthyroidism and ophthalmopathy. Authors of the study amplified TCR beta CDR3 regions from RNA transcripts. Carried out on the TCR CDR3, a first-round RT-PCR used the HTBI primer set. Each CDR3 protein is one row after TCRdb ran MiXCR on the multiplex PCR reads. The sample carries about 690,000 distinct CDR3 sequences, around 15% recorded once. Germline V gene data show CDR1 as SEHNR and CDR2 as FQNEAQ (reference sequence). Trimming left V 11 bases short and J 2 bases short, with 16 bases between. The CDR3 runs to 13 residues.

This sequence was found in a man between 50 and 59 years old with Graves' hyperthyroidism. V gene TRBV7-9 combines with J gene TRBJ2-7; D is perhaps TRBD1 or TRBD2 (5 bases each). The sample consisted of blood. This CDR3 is CAFQGDTTYEQYF. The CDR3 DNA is TGTGCCTTTCAGGGAGACACCACCTACGAGCAGTACTTC.